The 20 T cell receptor beta chains presented below share a single source sample, sequenced in a study of cytomegalovirus exposure and HLA in healthy donors. The PCR ran on 60 Vbeta and 13 Jbeta primers. TCRdb's copy holds only in-frame clones and misses some; the assay was immunoSEQ multiplex PCR. Among 100,000 to 120,000 clones listed, around 80% were seen once. Sequenced material: PBMCs. The source is a man aged 25 to 40 in good health and CMV-seropositive.

DNA of the CDR3: TGTGCCAGCACAGGGTCCACCTACGAGCAGTACTTC. Its translation: CASTGSTYEQYF. This rearrangement joins TRBV28 to TRBJ2-7; the D gene is possibly TRBD1 (5 bases). V lost 7 bases, J lost 2 bases, and 9 bases lay in between. This CDR3 comprises 12 residues. Germline V lookup: CDR1 MDHEN, CDR2 SYDVKM.

CDR3 in DNA: TGCGCCAGCAGCCAGGAATTACAGGGAGATACGCAGTATTTT. It specifies CASSQELQGDTQYF. The chain carries TRBV4-3 and TRBJ2-3, with a possible D match to TRBD1 (6 bases). The V end was cut by 3 bases, the J end by 5 bases, with 12 bases between. This CDR3 has 14 amino acids. Germline CDR1 reads LGHNA; CDR2 reads YSLEER.

The rearrangement joins TRBV29-1 to TRBJ2-7; 8 bases align to TRBD1. CDR1 is SQVTM, CDR2 ANQGSEA, per germline. CDR3 length equals 12 residues. The J segment lost 4 bases and the V segment lost 7 bases, leaving 6 bases of the junction unmatched. CDR3 in DNA: TGCAGCGCCGGGACAGGAGGGTACGAGCAGTACTTC. Translating gives CSAGTGGYEQYF.

CDR3 coding DNA: TGCAGCGTTGAGGCAGGGAGGAGCATTCAGTACTTC. Encoded protein: CSVEAGRSIQYF. The chain employs TRBV29-1 and TRBJ2-4; possibly TRBD2 for D (6 bases). CDR1 and CDR2 (germline): SQVTM, ANQGSEA. The length of the CDR3 is 12 residues. The V and J ends lost 3 bases and 9 bases respectively, with 12 bases between them.

J is TRBJ1-3 and V is TRBV7-9, with D hard to call. Trimming shortened V by 2 bases and J by 13 bases, and 6 bases separated the two germline ends. Germline CDR1 and CDR2: SEHNR and FQNEAQ (reference sequence). There are 10 residues in the CDR3. The CDR3 bases are TGTGCCAGCAGCTTATCCGGGATATATTTT. Its translation: CASSLSGIYF.

The CDR3 loop is CASSLGGAHPERDIQYF. The CDR3 bases are TGTGCCAGCAGCTTGGGCGGGGCCCACCCAGAAAGGGACATTCAGTACTTC. This chain links TRBV7-3 with TRBJ2-4; tentative D call: TRBD2 (6 bases). The CDR3 contains 17 residues. V was clipped by 3 bases and J by 8 bases, with 23 bases between them. Germline lookup yields CDR1 SGHTA and CDR2 FQGTGA.

The chain combines TRBV11-2 with TRBJ1-6; no clear D gene. The CDR3 spans 12 residues. Trimming took 0 bases from V and 10 from J, leaving 4 bases between them. Germline V gives CDR1 SGHAT, CDR2 FQNNGV. CDR3 sequence reads: CASSLDQSPLHF. DNA of the CDR3: TGTGCCAGCAGCTTAGATCAGTCACCCCTCCACTTT.

The rearrangement joins TRBV28 to TRBJ1-4; 10 bases are a match to TRBD1. This CDR3 contains 16 residues. Looked up from germline, CDR1 is MDHEN and CDR2 is SYDVKM. Unmatched junction bases numbered 5, after V lost 3 bases and J lost 4 bases. The CDR3 protein is CASSFVGQGFNEKLFF. CDR3 nucleotide sequence: TGTGCCAGCAGTTTTGTGGGACAGGGGTTTAATGAAAAACTGTTTTTT.

The CDR3 region is CASSLADSGNTIYF. CDR3 bases: TGTGCCAGCAGTTTAGCAGACTCTGGAAACACCATATATTTT. This sequence joins TRBV28 and TRBJ1-3; D is ambiguous. Looked up from germline, CDR1 is MDHEN and CDR2 is SYDVKM. The CDR3 length is 14 residues. V was trimmed by 2 bases and J by 0 bases, leaving 5 bases between them. Together with reference TRBV28 and TRBJ1-3, the CDR3 gives the full variable domain: DVKVTQSSRYLVKRTGEKVFLECVQDMDHENMFWYRQDPGLGLRLIYFSYDVKMKEKGDIPEGYSVSREKKERFSLILESASTNQTSMYLCASSLADSGNTIYFGEGSWLTVV.

This clone has only a few counts. An end of the junction differs from the germline gene, which may be a read error. The rearrangement joins TRBV5-6 to TRBJ2-5, with 7 nucleotides matching TRBD1. CDR1 and CDR2 (germline): SGHDT, YYEEEE. The CDR3 covers 11 residues. The CDR3 loop reads CASSLTGAQYF. CDR3 DNA: TGTGCCAGCAGCTTGACAGGGGCCCAATACTTC.

The chain uses TRBV5-6 and TRBJ1-2; 7 bases fit TRBD1. J was trimmed by 7 bases and V by 4 bases; bases with no gene match: 16. The germline gives CDR1 SGHDT, CDR2 YYEEEE. This CDR3 spans 16 amino acids. The CDR3 here is CASSRRTGPGGGGYTF. CDR3 DNA: TGTGCCAGCAGCCGAAGGACAGGCCCTGGGGGAGGTGGCTACACCTTC.

This clone appeared a single time. The CDR3 here is CASSPGLAGSTDTQYF. DNA of the CDR3: TGCGCCAGCAGCCCGGGACTAGCGGGGAGCACAGATACGCAGTATTTT. The V and J genes are TRBV5-1 and TRBJ2-3; 13 bases match TRBD2. CDR1 and CDR2 from the germline V gene are SGHRS and YFSETQ. The ends lost 4 bases at V and 0 bases at J; junction bases unmatched: 2. The length of the CDR3 is 16 residues.

About this clone: Distinct nucleotide sequences in the sample also encode this CDR3. The CDR3 DNA reads TGTGCCAGCAGTGCGGGGTCCACAGATACGCAGTATTTT. It codes for CASSAGSTDTQYF. This rearrangement joins TRBV6-4 to TRBJ2-3; D is perhaps TRBD2 (5 bases). Trimming stripped 4 bases from V and 2 bases from J, with 7 bases between. The CDR3 extends over 13 amino acids. Looked up from germline, CDR1 is MRHNA and CDR2 is SNTAGT.

This chain uses TRBV28 with TRBJ2-7; possible D gene TRBD1, 6 bases. The CDR3 loop spans 15 amino acids. V was pared by 6 bases and J by 3 bases, with 18 bases between. CDR1 is MDHEN, CDR2 SYDVKM, per germline. The CDR3 here is CASSTTGGSDYEQYF. CDR3 nucleotide sequence: TGTGCCAGCAGCACCACTGGGGGCAGCGACTACGAGCAGTACTTC. Full variable domain (rest looked up from reference TRBV28 and TRBJ2-7): DVKVTQSSRYLVKRTGEKVFLECVQDMDHENMFWYRQDPGLGLRLIYFSYDVKMKEKGDIPEGYSVSREKKERFSLILESASTNQTSMYLCASSTTGGSDYEQYFGPGTRLTVT.

J is TRBJ1-2 and V is TRBV4-3, with a weak D call TRBD1 (6 bases). The V end lost 3 bases, the J end lost 0 bases, and 17 bases lay between the germline ends. Germline V gives CDR1 LGHNA, CDR2 YSLEER. The CDR3 is 17 amino acids. DNA for the CDR3: TGCGCCAGCAGCCAGGCCCATTTCACAGGGCCTAACTATGGCTACACCTTC. Amino acids: CASSQAHFTGPNYGYTF.

This clone was found a few times. The J gene is TRBJ1-3, the V gene TRBV7-8; TRBD1 matches 7 bases. This CDR3 region has 17 residues. J was trimmed by 0 bases and V by 1 base; bases with no gene match: 6. CDR1 and CDR2 (germline): SGHVS, FQNEAQ. The DNA for the CDR3 is TGTGCCAGCAGCTTAGGGGTAACAGGGGACTCTGGAAACACCATATATTTT. Translating gives CASSLGVTGDSGNTIYF. The variable domain in full, with the rest retrieved from reference TRBV7-8 and TRBJ1-3, is GAGVSQSPRYKVAKRGQDVALRCDPISGHVSLFWYQQALGQGPEFLTYFQNEAQLDKSGLPSDRFFAERPEGSVSTLKIQRTQQEDSAVYLCASSLGVTGDSGNTIYFGEGSWLTVV.

V usage is TRBV29-1 and J usage is TRBJ2-7; 7 bases align to TRBD2. V dropped 3 bases and J dropped 0; count of bases not matched to a gene: 5. Germline loops: CDR1 SQVTM, CDR2 ANQGSEA. The length of the CDR3 is 14 residues. The CDR3: CSVERGGSSYEQYF. The CDR3 DNA reads TGCAGCGTTGAGAGGGGAGGGAGCTCCTACGAGCAGTACTTC.

The gene calls are TRBV5-1 and TRBJ2-4; 11 nucleotides match TRBD2. CDR3 length: 15 amino acids. Germline V lookup: CDR1 SGHRS, CDR2 YFSETQ. J gave up 8 bases and V 4 bases, and 8 bases lay outside the gene matches. CDR3 protein: CASSQSGTSGDIQYF. CDR3 nucleotides: TGCGCCAGCAGCCAAAGCGGGACTAGCGGAGACATTCAGTACTTC.

This sequence joins TRBV28 and TRBJ2-4; possibly TRBD2 for D (6 bases). CDR3 length: 15 amino acids. The V gene lost 3 bases and the J gene lost 1 base, with 10 bases spanning the gap. Germline CDR1 and CDR2: MDHEN and SYDVKM. CDR3 residues: CASSFSSGAKNIQYF. The CDR3 coding sequence is TGTGCCAGCAGTTTCTCGAGCGGGGCCAAAAACATTCAGTACTTC.

V and J are TRBV6-5 and TRBJ1-5; 7 bases line up with TRBD1. Germline V gives CDR1 MNHEY, CDR2 SVGAGI. The CDR3 extends over 15 amino acids. The V segment lost 6 bases and the J segment 1 base; nucleotides outside the gene matches: 6. The CDR3 loop is CASSTGQSSNQPQHF. CDR3 DNA: TGTGCCAGCAGCACGGGACAGAGCAGCAATCAGCCCCAGCATTTT.